This TCR beta chain was sequenced during a study of T cell responses to AZD1222 COVID-19 vaccine (dated by TCRdb to about 2021). For the study in its entirety: A total of 233 trial participants underwent TCR sequencing, of whom 207 received two doses of AZD1222 and some 26 received two doses of the MenACWY control vaccine. Enrollment into the trials was organized by age into subgroups of 18-55, 56-69 and 70-plus years, and those subgroups contained roughly 150, 30 and 60 TCR-sequenced participants, respectively. What the work shows at the level of the full study, not this receptor alone: Most participants were white British and females outnumbered males, and the authors suggested that clonal diversity may have been underestimated. Epitopes outside the regions mutated in the B.1.351 and B.1.1.7 variants were reportedly recognized by nearly half of the unique spike-specific TCRs. The 56-69-year group was small, and its depth increase did not reach significance, likely because of low power. The vaccine-associated CD4 TCRs covered the entire spike protein, and the dominant responses fell in regions 160-218 and 743-854. Because no day 14 peak-response samples were available, repertoires were characterized only after the peak T cell response. Spike-specific TCR breadth and depth rose significantly after two AZD1222 doses compared with day 0 and with MenACWY recipients. Only six AZD1222 recipients were SARS-CoV-2 seropositive at baseline, limiting conclusions about previously exposed vaccinees.

Comment on this clone: Its target antigen remains unknown. No base qualities exist here, and no much larger clone lies one base off it.

The CDR3 regions of human TCRbeta chains were analyzed by immunosequencing. As for how the authors treated the data: TCRs in the repertoires were matched against a reference library of SARS-CoV-2-specific TCRs that had been generated with the MIRA antigen-specificity platform. Breadth was defined as the fraction of unique TCRs that were SARS-CoV-2-associated. Depth was defined as the fraction of total T cells that were SARS-CoV-2-associated. Using the MIRA data, each spike-specific TCR was mapped to the spike region that the TCR reacts to and placed in a CD4 or CD8 class. Log10-transformed breadth and depth values were compared by one-way ANOVA with Sidak's multiple comparisons tests. What TCRdb holds here is the immuneACCESS table cut down to in-frame rearrangements. Part of the clones is not present; checked against another copy, under half of the missing clones reflect an unresolved V gene, and the others are unexplained. Clonal size and the V and J genes are those of that table, whereas D and trimming came from the DNA. This sample holds approximately 130,000 clones; over 85% were observed only once. The ten top clones hold 0.9% to 1.4% of the sample.

The time point label corresponds to: about 28 days (+/-7) after the second vaccine dose. Because spike-specific TCR depth and breadth did not differ between the two schedules, AZD1222 recipients who got a second dose at roughly 4 weeks were pooled with those who got a second dose at roughly 12 weeks. Vaccinee samples were obtained from the UK trials COV001 and COV002, which included a single-blind randomized controlled phase 2/3 trial of AZD1222 (ChAdOx1 nCoV-19) in healthy adults. For TCRbeta chain sequencing, PBMC samples were collected from trial participants at day 0 and at day 28 after the second dose. From the cysteine through the phenylalanine, the CDR3 covers 16 amino acids. CDR3 DNA only is kept here, 48 bases in frame from base 1. The germline V gene specifies MNHGY as CDR1 and SAAAGT as CDR2. V is clipped by 6 bases and J by 3 bases, and the sequence between their germline boundaries is 17 bases long.

This TCR was sampled from an adult who received the AZD1222 COVID-19 vaccine. The specimen was peripheral blood, collected 28 days after the second AZD1222 dose. The V gene is TRBV6-8 and the J gene is TRBJ1-4; 5 matching bases give a weak D call of TRBD1. The nucleotides are TGTGCCAGCAGCCACTTCCAGGGTTGGGCTAATGAAAAACTGTTTTTT. This codes for CASSHFQGWANEKLFF.